The T cell receptor (beta chain) described here comes from a study of cytomegalovirus exposure and HLA in healthy donors. Study-wide findings and caveats: A prior analysis recorded that most TCR beta V segments were productive about 90% or about 30% of the time.

Note on this clone: Its target is unknown.

The V segment lost 1 base and the J segment 0 bases; nucleotides outside the gene matches: 5. Germline V lookup: CDR1 SGHAT, CDR2 FQDESV (reference sequence). The CDR3 contains 16 residues. Primers included in the PCR were 60 Vbeta and 13 Jbeta primers. Using immunoSEQ multiplex PCR, the repertoire was profiled, and TCRdb retains in-frame clones only, with some absent. The sample contains approximately 280,000 clones, 75% to 90% of which appear only once. Sequenced sample: PBMCs. The gene calls are TRBV11-1 and TRBJ2-7, with 8 nucleotides matching TRBD2. The receptor comes from a man aged 35-49 years in good health and CMV-seropositive. CDR3 in amino acids: CASSLDTSGTSYEQYF. As DNA, the CDR3 is TGTGCCAGCAGCTTAGATACTAGCGGTACCTCCTACGAGCAGTACTTC.